These 32 T cell receptor beta chains came from one sample sequenced in a study of shared clonotypes between healthy human individuals. Only CD45RO-negative cells positively selected for CCR7 counted as naive CD8 cells, so terminally differentiated effector memory CD45RA+ cells were excluded. The table came from immunoSEQ multiplex PCR; TCRdb's copy has only in-frame clones and leaves some out. The sample gives around 2.1 million clones, 93% of which show up once; approximately 1.7% is in the top ten. Sequencing used naive CD8+ T cells from PBMCs. These receptors all stem from a man between 18 and 35 years old in good health. Some clones in this sample may be carry-over from other donors' samples.

This clone has only one observation. This CDR3 is also generated by other DNA sequences in the sample. The rearrangement links TRBV9 to TRBJ1-4; D perhaps matches TRBD1 (6 bases). The germline V and J ends were trimmed by 0 bases and 1 base, with 10 bases remaining between them. CDR3 length: 16 residues. The V gene's germline CDR1 is SGDLS and CDR2 YYNGEE. CDR3 loop: CASSVGRGGTNEKLFF. In nucleotides, the CDR3 is TGTGCCAGCAGCGTAGGGCGAGGGGGAACTAATGAAAAACTGTTTTTT.

This chain connects TRBV5-3 to TRBJ2-5; 9 positions match TRBD2. TRBV5-3 is placed among ORFs of uncertain function. Losses at the gene ends were 5 bases for V and 2 bases for J; bases not matched to a gene: 4. The length of the CDR3 is 14 residues. CDR3 DNA sequence: TGTGCCAGAAGGCAGCGGGAGGTTCAAGAGACCCAGTACTTC. It specifies CARRQREVQETQYF.

The chain recombines TRBV11-2 with TRBJ2-7; no definite D call. The germline CDR1 and CDR2 sequences are SGHAT and FQNNGV. The CDR3 consists of 15 residues. Trimming pared 0 bases from V and 1 base from J, leaving 10 bases between. This CDR3 reads CASSLDGSPSYEQYF. Written as DNA, the CDR3 is TGTGCCAGCAGCTTAGACGGTAGCCCATCCTACGAGCAGTACTTC.

The rearrangement uses TRBV4-3 and TRBJ2-7, with 9 bases fitting TRBD1. Trimming cost V 3 bases and J 9 bases; bases outside gene matches: 12. CDR1 is LGHNA, CDR2 YSLEER, per germline. The CDR3 runs to 15 residues. This CDR3 reads CASSQSGQGRNVQYF. DNA of the CDR3: TGCGCCAGCAGCCAGTCGGGACAGGGCCGAAATGTGCAGTACTTC.

Turning to this clone: The sample contains more than one DNA sequence encoding this CDR3. The chain has TRBV28 and TRBJ2-1; 9 bases are shared with TRBD2. After removal of 3 bases from V and 6 bases from J, the junction contained 3 bases not matched to a gene. This CDR3 contains 14 residues. The germline gives CDR1 MDHEN, CDR2 SYDVKM. The CDR3, as DNA: TGTGCCAGCAGTTTGGGACTAGCAGGCAATGAGCAGTTCTTC. Protein: CASSLGLAGNEQFF.

CDR3 region: CASRARAYVDTQYF. The CDR3 DNA sequence: TGTGCCAGCAGGGCAAGGGCTTACGTGGATACGCAGTATTTT. The chain has TRBV27 and TRBJ2-3; unclear D gene. The ends were cut back, 6 bases at V and 6 bases at J, with 16 bases in the middle. Looked up from germline, CDR1 is MNHEY and CDR2 is SMNVEV (reference sequence). This CDR3 comprises 14 residues.

The rearrangement uses TRBV7-2 and TRBJ1-2; D gene unclear. Trimming cost V 4 bases and J 4 bases, with 13 bases left between them. The CDR3 spans 14 residues. The germline V gene has CDR1 SGHTA and CDR2 FQGNSA. The CDR3 DNA reads TGTGCCAGCAGCTCTTCGGCCGCTGTCTATGGCTACACCTTC. It encodes CASSSSAAVYGYTF.

This chain links TRBV28 with TRBJ1-3; D remains unclear. Between the trimmed V and J ends, which lost 1 base and 4 bases, there was a span of 11 bases. The CDR3 runs to 15 residues. Germline loops: CDR1 MDHEN, CDR2 SYDVKM. The CDR3 is CASSLSNVAGNTIYF. CDR3 coding DNA: TGTGCCAGCAGTTTATCAAACGTGGCGGGAAACACCATATATTTT.

The gene calls are TRBV7-9 and TRBJ2-5; D remains unclear. Trimming cost V 4 bases and J 4 bases, with 13 bases left between them. This CDR3 is 14 amino acids long. Germline CDR1 reads SEHNR; CDR2 reads FQNEAQ (reference sequence). The CDR3 nucleotides are TGTGCCAGCAGCTCCGGGCTCAATAGAGAGACCCAGTACTTC. This sequence encodes CASSSGLNRETQYF. Combining the CDR3 with reference TRBV7-9 and TRBJ2-5 gives the whole variable domain DTGVSQNPRHKITKRGQNVTFRCDPISEHNRLYWYRQTLGQGPEFLTYFQNEAQLEKSRLLSDRFSAERPKGSFSTLEIQRTEQGDSAMYLCASSSGLNRETQYFGPGTRLLVL.

V and J are TRBV7-6 and TRBJ2-1; D perhaps matches TRBD2 (6 bases). V was clipped by 5 bases and J by 8 bases, with 22 bases between them. The CDR3 covers 16 residues. Germline CDR1 reads SGHVS; CDR2 reads FNYEAQ. CDR3 sequence: CASSQRGGTLAYEQFF. The CDR3 DNA reads TGTGCCAGCAGCCAGAGGGGCGGGACTCTTGCATATGAGCAGTTCTTC.

The chain carries TRBV28 and TRBJ2-2, with TRBD2 identical over 7 bases. After removal of 5 bases from V and 7 bases from J, the junction contained 13 bases not matched to a gene. This CDR3 contains 16 residues. Germline V gene lookup returns CDR1 MDHEN and CDR2 SYDVKM. Here the CDR3 DNA reads TGTGCCAGCAGTGAATTAGCGGGTCGTAGGGGCGGGGAGCTGTTTTTT. It codes for CASSELAGRRGGELFF.

Concerning this clone: This sample also contains other DNA sequences that code for the same CDR3. The chain links TRBV5-5 to TRBJ2-7; D not certain. Trimming pared 1 base from V and 5 bases from J, leaving 7 bases between. This CDR3 spans 12 amino acids. Germline assignment: CDR1 SGHKS and CDR2 YYEKEE (reference sequence). CDR3 nucleotide sequence: TGTGCCAGCAGCTTGTGGGGTAACGAGCAGTACTTC. It codes for CASSLWGNEQYF.

For the CDR3, the DNA is TGTGCCAGTAGTATTCGGGGGATGAATAGCAATCAGCCCCAGCATTTT. This encodes CASSIRGMNSNQPQHF. The chain has TRBV19 and TRBJ1-5, with a weak D call TRBD1 (5 bases). The germline V gene has CDR1 LNHDA and CDR2 SQIVND (reference sequence). The V end was cut by 3 bases, the J end by 0 bases, with 12 bases between. This CDR3 has 16 residues.

The chain links TRBV15 to TRBJ2-7; 7 nucleotides agree with TRBD2. Germline CDR1 LNHNV, CDR2 YYDKDF (reference sequence). V gave up 0 bases and J gave up 0 bases; unmatched junction bases: 2. This CDR3 is built from 15 residues. The CDR3 loop reads CATSREGGDSYEQYF. CDR3 coding DNA: TGTGCCACCAGCAGAGAGGGAGGGGACTCCTACGAGCAGTACTTC.

To note about this clone: The DNA is omitted, as the CDR3 cannot be located on it reliably, and the CDR3 follows TCRdb's listing. This sequence joins TRBV21-1 and TRBJ2-3; no check of the table's D call, TRBD2, against the DNA was made. TRBV21-1 represents a pseudogene. The CDR3 is made up of 19 amino acids, end residues included. The CDR3 reads CASSKARRVASGSTDTQYF.

The chain is built from TRBV4-3 and TRBJ2-3; D not resolved. V lost 4 bases to trimming and J lost 4 bases, with 18 bases between them. There are 16 residues in the CDR3. From germline, CDR1 is LGHNA and CDR2 YSLEER. CDR3 DNA: TGCGCCAGCAGCCCGCAGGACGCCTGGGGATCAGATACGCAGTATTTT. This codes for CASSPQDAWGSDTQYF.

The chain carries TRBV18 and TRBJ1-5; tentatively, D is TRBD1 (6 bases). The V end lost 9 bases, the J end lost 7 bases, and 22 bases lay between the germline ends. The length of the CDR3 is 15 residues. CDR1 and CDR2 from the germline V gene are KGHSH and LQKENI. CDR3 nucleotides: TGTGCCAGTAATTGGGAACAGGGTCGGTTGCAGCCCCAGCATTTT. Its protein product is CASNWEQGRLQPQHF.

The chain is built from TRBV4-1 and TRBJ2-7, with 9 bases lining up with TRBD2. V lost 4 bases and J lost 1; bases outside the gene matches: 11. Per germline, CDR1 MGHRA and CDR2 YSYEKL. CDR3 length: 17 amino acids. CDR3 DNA: TGCGCCAGCAGCCCGACTAGCGGACCAGATATTTCCTACGAGCAGTACTTC. Its translation: CASSPTSGPDISYEQYF.

V usage is TRBV4-3 and J usage is TRBJ2-3; a weak D match, TRBD2 (5 bases). This CDR3 is built from 18 residues. Trimming pared 0 bases from V and 2 bases from J, leaving 18 bases between. CDR1 is LGHNA, CDR2 YSLEER, per germline. The CDR3, as DNA: TGCGCCAGCAGCCAAGATTTCGGACTCGAGATACTCACAGATACGCAGTATTTT. It encodes CASSQDFGLEILTDTQYF.

The chain has TRBV14 and TRBJ2-4; tentative D call: TRBD1 (5 bases). Trimming removed 2 bases from V and 9 bases from J, with 17 bases in between. Germline CDR1 SGHDN, CDR2 FVKESK. The CDR3 runs 15 residues. CDR3 sequence: CASSQMAGSAVIQYF. For the CDR3, the DNA is TGTGCCAGCAGCCAAATGGCAGGGTCAGCTGTCATTCAGTACTTC.

V gene TRBV27 combines with J gene TRBJ2-7, with 8 bases aligning to TRBD2. V dropped 3 bases and J dropped 4; count of bases not matched to a gene: 17. There are 18 residues in the CDR3. The V gene's germline CDR1 is MNHEY and CDR2 SMNVEV (reference sequence). As DNA, the CDR3 is TGTGCCAGCAGTTTTACGGGGGGGTTTTTCGCGGGTCGATACGAGCAGTACTTC. The encoded protein is CASSFTGGFFAGRYEQYF.

The chain couples TRBV19 to TRBJ2-7; D is perhaps TRBD2 (6 bases). The CDR3 spans 13 residues. V was shortened by 7 bases and J by 6 bases, with 16 bases between the two germline ends. Germline CDR1 is LNHDA and CDR2 is SQIVND (reference sequence). The CDR3 nucleotides read TGTGCCAGTAAGGTTCCCTTCGGGGGCGAGCAGTACTTC. Its protein is CASKVPFGGEQYF.

This clone occurred a few times. The rearrangement links TRBV4-1 to TRBJ1-1; D gene unclear. The V gene lost 6 bases and the J gene lost 1 base, with 6 bases spanning the gap. The V gene's germline CDR1 is MGHRA and CDR2 YSYEKL. There are 12 residues in the CDR3. Here the CDR3 reads CASRGRNTEAFF. DNA for the CDR3: TGCGCCAGCAGAGGACGGAACACTGAAGCTTTCTTT.

To note about this clone: At the DNA level, this CDR3 is encoded by other sequences in the same sample as well. The chain combines TRBV28 with TRBJ2-5; 10 bases match TRBD1. The J segment lost 2 bases and the V segment lost 5 bases, leaving 5 bases of the junction unmatched. CDR3 length: 15 residues. CDR1 is MDHEN, CDR2 SYDVKM, per germline. As DNA, the CDR3 is TGTGCCAGCAGTCTACGGGACAGGGGACAAGAGACCCAGTACTTC. It specifies CASSLRDRGQETQYF.

On this clone: The sample holds other DNA sequences that translate to the same CDR3. This chain joins TRBV7-9 and TRBJ2-7; D is unclear. The CDR3 has 13 amino acids. Per the germline V gene, CDR1 is SEHNR and CDR2 is FQNEAQ (reference sequence). The V and J ends lost 1 base and 0 bases respectively, with 4 bases between them. The DNA for the CDR3 is TGTGCCAGCAGCTTAGATGGCTCCTACGAGCAGTACTTC. This translates into CASSLDGSYEQYF.

V is TRBV7-9 and J is TRBJ2-1, with D tentatively TRBD1 or TRBD2 (8 bases each). The CDR3 runs 16 residues. V was cut by 7 bases and J by 1 base, with 17 bases left in between. Looked up from germline, CDR1 is SEHNR and CDR2 is FQNEAQ (reference sequence). The CDR3 bases are TGTGCCAGCACCCCAGGGGGCGGGAGGTCCTACAATGAGCAGTTCTTC. This gives the protein CASTPGGGRSYNEQFF.

The chain employs TRBV27 and TRBJ2-1; 7 nucleotides agree with TRBD1. Germline CDR1 reads MNHEY; CDR2 reads SMNVEV (reference sequence). The CDR3 runs 18 residues. V was clipped by 0 bases and J by 6 bases; unmatched bases: 14. The CDR3 here is CASSLSAWNRGRFNEQFF. Here the CDR3 DNA reads TGTGCCAGCAGTTTATCCGCTTGGAACAGGGGCAGGTTCAATGAGCAGTTCTTC.

V usage is TRBV2 and J usage is TRBJ1-2, with D uncertain. CDR3 length: 15 residues. Germline CDR1 and CDR2: SNHLY and FYNNEI. The V gene lost 6 bases and the J gene lost 8 bases, with 22 bases spanning the gap. The CDR3 here is CASRSRPYLQKGYTF. DNA of the CDR3: TGTGCCAGCAGAAGTAGACCTTACCTCCAGAAGGGCTACACCTTC.

The rearrangement uses TRBV19 and TRBJ1-1; D is unclear. V was cut by 1 base and J by 5 bases, with 11 bases left in between. The V gene's germline CDR1 is LNHDA and CDR2 SQIVND (reference sequence). The CDR3 covers 14 residues. The CDR3 here is CASSIVPGRTEAFF. CDR3 in DNA: TGTGCCAGTAGTATAGTACCGGGAAGAACTGAAGCTTTCTTT. Using reference TRBV19 and TRBJ1-1 for the parts outside the CDR3, the full variable domain is DGGITQSPKYLFRKEGQNVTLSCEQNLNHDAMYWYRQDPGQGLRLIYYSQIVNDFQKGDIAEGYSVSREKKESFPLTVTSAQKNPTAFYLCASSIVPGRTEAFFGQGTRLTVV.

The chain couples TRBV15 to TRBJ2-1; TRBD2 agrees at 9 bases. CDR3 length equals 17 residues. CDR1 is LNHNV and CDR2 is YYDKDF in the germline V gene (reference sequence). The V gene end was trimmed by 0 bases and the J gene end by 9 bases; junction bases not matched to a gene: 12. In nucleotides, the CDR3 is TGTGCCACCAGCAGAGAGTCGAGGCGGGAGGGCCGAGTTGAGCAGTTCTTC. This codes for CATSRESRREGRVEQFF.

This clone was found a few times. The chain couples TRBV10-1 to TRBJ2-7, with D possibly TRBD1 on 6 matching bases. The V gene lost 3 bases and the J gene lost 4 bases, with 19 bases spanning the gap. Germline CDR1 reads WNHNN; CDR2 reads SYGVQD (reference sequence). This CDR3 comprises 16 residues. DNA for the CDR3: TGCGCCAGCAGTGATTTGGGAACAGGGCGCTCTTACGAGCAGTACTTC. It codes for CASSDLGTGRSYEQYF.

V and J are TRBV6-6 and TRBJ2-7; TRBD2 aligns across 8 bases. Germline V gene data show CDR1 as MNHNY and CDR2 as SVGAGI (reference sequence). V shed 3 bases, J shed 9 bases, and the junction held 10 bases outside the gene matches. This CDR3 has 14 residues. The CDR3 spells CASSYGGAGAWQYF. In nucleotides, the CDR3 is TGTGCCAGCAGTTATGGCGGAGCGGGAGCGTGGCAGTACTTC.